The following is a T cell receptor beta chain sequence with its context. CDR1 and CDR2 (germline): SGHNT, YYREEE (reference sequence). The CDR3 is made up of 11 amino acids. The V and J ends lost 3 bases and 7 bases respectively, with 5 bases between them. cDNA came from roughly 0.53 to 1 ug RNA primed by random hexamers. The CDR3 of TCR beta was amplified by immunoSEQ multiplex PCR across 54 Vbeta and 13 Jbeta. TCRdb independently ran MiXCR on the immunoSEQ multiplex PCR reads; one entry per CDR3 protein. In the table there are 95,000 to 150,000 distinct CDR3 sequences, about 92% of which are singletons. The sample originates from a study of CD8 T cells in Susac syndrome. TEMRA cells were FACS-enriched, with CD8+ and CD4+ T cells isolated negatively.

This clonotype originated in a human donor with multiple sclerosis. The V gene is TRBV5-4, the J gene TRBJ2-1; no clear D gene. The sequencing input was CD8+ T cells from PBMCs. CDR3 DNA sequence: TGTGCCAGCAGCTGGGAAAATGAGCAGTTCTTC. Its protein product is CASSWENEQFF.